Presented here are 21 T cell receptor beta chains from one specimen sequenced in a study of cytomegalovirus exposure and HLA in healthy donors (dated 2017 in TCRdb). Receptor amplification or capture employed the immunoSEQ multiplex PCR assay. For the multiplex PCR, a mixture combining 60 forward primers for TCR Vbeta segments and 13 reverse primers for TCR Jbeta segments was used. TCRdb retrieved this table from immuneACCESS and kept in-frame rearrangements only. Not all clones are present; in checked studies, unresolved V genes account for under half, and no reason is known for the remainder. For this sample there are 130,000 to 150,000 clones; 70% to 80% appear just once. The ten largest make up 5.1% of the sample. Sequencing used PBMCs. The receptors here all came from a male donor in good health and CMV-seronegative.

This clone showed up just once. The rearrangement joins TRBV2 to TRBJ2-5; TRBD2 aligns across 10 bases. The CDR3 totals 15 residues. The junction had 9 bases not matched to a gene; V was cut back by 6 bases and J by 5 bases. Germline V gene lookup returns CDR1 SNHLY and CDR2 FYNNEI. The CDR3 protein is CASRMGSGGRETQYF. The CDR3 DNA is TGTGCCAGCAGGATGGGTAGCGGGGGGAGGGAGACCCAGTACTTC.

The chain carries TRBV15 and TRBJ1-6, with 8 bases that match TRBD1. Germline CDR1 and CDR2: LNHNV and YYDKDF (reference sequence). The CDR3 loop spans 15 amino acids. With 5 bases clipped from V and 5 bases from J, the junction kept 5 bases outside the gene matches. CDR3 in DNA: TGTGCCACCAGCGGATGGACAGGGAATAATTCACCCCTCCACTTT. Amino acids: CATSGWTGNNSPLHF.

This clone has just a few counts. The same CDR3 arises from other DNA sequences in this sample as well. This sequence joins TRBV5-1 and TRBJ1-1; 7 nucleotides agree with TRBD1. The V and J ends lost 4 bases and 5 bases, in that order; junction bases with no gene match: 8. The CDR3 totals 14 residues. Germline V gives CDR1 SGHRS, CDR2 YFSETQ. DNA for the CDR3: TGCGCCAGCAGCCGAGACAGGGTGGAAACTGAAGCTTTCTTT. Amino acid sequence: CASSRDRVETEAFF.

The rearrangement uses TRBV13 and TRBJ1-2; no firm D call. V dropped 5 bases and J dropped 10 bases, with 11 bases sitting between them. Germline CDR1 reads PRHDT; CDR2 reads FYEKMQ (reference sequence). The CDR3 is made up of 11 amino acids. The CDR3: CASSEPRNYTF. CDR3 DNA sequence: TGTGCCAGCAGCGAGCCCAGGAACTACACCTTC.

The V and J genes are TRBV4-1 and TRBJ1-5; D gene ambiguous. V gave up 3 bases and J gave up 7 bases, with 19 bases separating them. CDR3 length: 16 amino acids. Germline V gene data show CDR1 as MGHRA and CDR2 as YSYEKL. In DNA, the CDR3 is TGCGCCAGCAGCCATGACACGGGCGGTACGGGGCAGCCCCAGCATTTT. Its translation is CASSHDTGGTGQPQHF.

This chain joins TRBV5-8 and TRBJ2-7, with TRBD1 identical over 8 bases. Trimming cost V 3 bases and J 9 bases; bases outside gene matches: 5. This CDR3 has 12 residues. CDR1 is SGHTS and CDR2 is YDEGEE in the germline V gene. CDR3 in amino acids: CASSSDRGRQYF. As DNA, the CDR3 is TGTGCCAGCAGCTCCGACAGGGGTCGGCAGTACTTC.

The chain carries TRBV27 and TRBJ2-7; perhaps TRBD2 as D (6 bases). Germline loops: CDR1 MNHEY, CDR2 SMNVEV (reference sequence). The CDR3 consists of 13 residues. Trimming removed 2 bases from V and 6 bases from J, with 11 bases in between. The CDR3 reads CASSLMEGLEQYF. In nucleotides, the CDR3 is TGTGCCAGCAGTTTAATGGAGGGGCTCGAGCAGTACTTC.

The CDR3 region has the DNA TGTGCCAGCAGGAGACAGGGGGTGGATTATGGCTACACCTTC. Translation gives CASRRQGVDYGYTF. The chain carries TRBV2 and TRBJ1-2, with 9 bases lining up with TRBD1. The CDR3 sequence is 14 residues long. Germline V gives CDR1 SNHLY, CDR2 FYNNEI. Losses at the gene ends were 6 bases for V and 5 bases for J; bases not matched to a gene: 7.

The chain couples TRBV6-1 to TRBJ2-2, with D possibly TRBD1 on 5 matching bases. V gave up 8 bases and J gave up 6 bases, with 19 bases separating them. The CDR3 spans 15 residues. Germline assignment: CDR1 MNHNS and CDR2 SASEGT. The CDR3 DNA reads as TGTGCCAGCTGCCTTGTCGTCCTCAGGGCCGGGGAGCTGTTTTTT. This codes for CASCLVVLRAGELFF.

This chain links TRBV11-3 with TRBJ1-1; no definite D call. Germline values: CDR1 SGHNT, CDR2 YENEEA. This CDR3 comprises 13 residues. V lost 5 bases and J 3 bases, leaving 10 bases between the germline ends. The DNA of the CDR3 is TGTGCCAGCAGCCACCGGGTGCACACTGAAGCTTTCTTT. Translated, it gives CASSHRVHTEAFF. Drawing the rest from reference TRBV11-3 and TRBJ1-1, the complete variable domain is EAGVVQSPRYKIIEKKQPVAFWCNPISGHNTLYWYLQNLGQGPELLIRYENEEAVDDSQLPKDRFSAERLKGVDSTLKIQPAELGDSAVYLCASSHRVHTEAFFGQGTRLTVV.

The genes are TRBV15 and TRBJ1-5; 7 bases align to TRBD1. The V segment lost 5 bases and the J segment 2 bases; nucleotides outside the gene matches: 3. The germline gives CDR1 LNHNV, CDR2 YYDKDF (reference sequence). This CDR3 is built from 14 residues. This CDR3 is CATSYDRGNQPQHF. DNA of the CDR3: TGTGCCACCAGCTATGACAGGGGCAATCAGCCCCAGCATTTT.

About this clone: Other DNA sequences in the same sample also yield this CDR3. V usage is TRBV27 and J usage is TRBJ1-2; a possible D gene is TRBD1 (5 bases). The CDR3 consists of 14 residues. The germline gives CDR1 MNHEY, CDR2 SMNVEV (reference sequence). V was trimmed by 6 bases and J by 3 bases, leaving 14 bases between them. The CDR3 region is CASSPRQTYYGYTF. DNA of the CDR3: TGTGCCAGCAGCCCACGACAGACCTACTATGGCTACACCTTC.

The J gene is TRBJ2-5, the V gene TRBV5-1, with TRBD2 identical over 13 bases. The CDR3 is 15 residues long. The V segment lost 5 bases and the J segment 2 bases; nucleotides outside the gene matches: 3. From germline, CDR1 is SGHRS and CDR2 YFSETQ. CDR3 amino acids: CASSSGLAGQETQYF. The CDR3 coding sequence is TGCGCCAGCAGTTCGGGACTAGCGGGGCAAGAGACCCAGTACTTC.

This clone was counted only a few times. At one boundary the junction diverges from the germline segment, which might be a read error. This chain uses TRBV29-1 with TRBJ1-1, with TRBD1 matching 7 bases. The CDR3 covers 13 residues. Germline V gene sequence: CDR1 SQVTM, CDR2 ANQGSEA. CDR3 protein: CSVKDREGTEAFF. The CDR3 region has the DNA TGCAGCGTTAAAGACAGGGAAGGGACTGAAGCTTTCTTT.

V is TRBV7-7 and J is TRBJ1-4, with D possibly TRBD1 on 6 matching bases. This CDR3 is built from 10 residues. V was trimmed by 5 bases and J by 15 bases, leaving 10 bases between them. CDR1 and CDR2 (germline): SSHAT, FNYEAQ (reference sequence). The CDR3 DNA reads TGTGCCAGCAGCAAAGGGACAATGTTTTTT. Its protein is CASSKGTMFF.

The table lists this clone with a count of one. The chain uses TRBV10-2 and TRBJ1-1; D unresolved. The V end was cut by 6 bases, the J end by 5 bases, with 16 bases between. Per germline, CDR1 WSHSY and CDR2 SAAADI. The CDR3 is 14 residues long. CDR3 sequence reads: CASRPLAVTTEAFF. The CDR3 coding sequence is TGCGCCAGCAGGCCATTGGCGGTTACGACTGAAGCTTTCTTT.

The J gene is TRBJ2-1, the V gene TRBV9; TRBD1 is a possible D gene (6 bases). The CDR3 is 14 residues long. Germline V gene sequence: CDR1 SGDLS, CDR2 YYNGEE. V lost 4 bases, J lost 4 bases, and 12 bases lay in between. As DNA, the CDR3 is TGTGCCAGCAGCCACCGAGGACAGTACAATGAGCAGTTCTTC. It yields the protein CASSHRGQYNEQFF.

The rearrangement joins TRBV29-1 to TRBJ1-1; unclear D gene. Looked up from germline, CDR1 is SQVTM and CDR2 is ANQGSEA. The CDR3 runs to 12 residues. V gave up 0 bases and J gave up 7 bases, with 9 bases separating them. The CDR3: CSVEDLEGEAFF. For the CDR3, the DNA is TGCAGCGTTGAAGATCTTGAGGGTGAAGCTTTCTTT.

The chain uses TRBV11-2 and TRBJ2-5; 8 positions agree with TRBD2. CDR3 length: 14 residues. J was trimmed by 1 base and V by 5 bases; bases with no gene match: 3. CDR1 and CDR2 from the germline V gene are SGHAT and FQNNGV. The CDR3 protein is CASSRGGPQETQYF. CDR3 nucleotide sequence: TGTGCCAGCAGCCGGGGGGGCCCCCAAGAGACCCAGTACTTC.

The CDR3 region is CASSQPGQGGGRNEKLFF. The CDR3 coding sequence is TGTGCCAGCAGCCAACCGGGACAGGGAGGGGGGCGGAATGAAAAACTGTTTTTT. The genes are TRBV4-2 and TRBJ1-4; 9 bases are shared with TRBD1. Germline V CDR1 and CDR2: LGHNA, YNFKEQ. The junction had 12 bases not matched to a gene; V was cut back by 2 bases and J by 5 bases. CDR3 length: 18 residues.

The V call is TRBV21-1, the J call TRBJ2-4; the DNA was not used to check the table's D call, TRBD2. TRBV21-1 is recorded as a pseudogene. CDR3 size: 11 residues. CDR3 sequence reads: CASSLRDIQYF. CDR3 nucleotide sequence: TGTGCCAGCAGCTTACGAGATATTCAGTACTTC.